This TCR beta chain was found in a study of identical twins. TCRdb used MiXCR to reprocess the 5' RACE reads, holding one entry per CDR3 protein. Counted here are some 440,000 distinct CDR3 sequences, less than 25% occurring once; the ten biggest clones make up roughly 3%. The J segment lost 2 bases and the V segment lost 6 bases, leaving 3 bases of the junction unmatched. The CDR3 contains 13 residues. The sample holds many counts of this clonotype. This sample was also put to use in a study of T cells expressing NK-cell markers.

The chain combines TRBV12-3 or TRBV12-4 with TRBJ1-2; 7 bases map to TRBD1. The sequence was collected from a woman aged 18-29 years in good health. The specimen sequenced was CD4+ T cells sorted from blood. CDR3 in amino acids: CASRGTANYGYTF. CDR3 coding DNA: TGTGCCAGCAGAGGGACAGCGAACTATGGCTACACCTTC.